This passage covers 30 T cell receptor beta chains from one sample sequenced in a study of shared clonotypes between healthy human individuals. The repertoire was sequenced with immunoSEQ multiplex PCR; TCRdb's copy has only in-frame clones and lacks some. The data contain approximately 810,000 clones, 92% of them singletons. Only CD45RO-negative cells positively selected for CCR7 counted as naive CD8 cells, so terminally differentiated effector memory CD45RA+ cells were excluded. Sequencing was performed on naive CD8+ T cells sorted from blood. The receptors originated from a man in his thirties or forties in good health.

The chain employs TRBV4-3 and TRBJ2-4; 14 bases are a match to TRBD2. Germline CDR1 LGHNA, CDR2 YSLEER. The CDR3 totals 15 residues. The V segment lost 1 base and the J segment 8 bases; nucleotides outside the gene matches: 1. The CDR3 is CASSQGGLAGDIQYF. CDR3 in DNA: TGCGCCAGCAGCCAAGGGGGACTAGCGGGAGACATTCAGTACTTC.

The chain recombines TRBV5-1 with TRBJ2-2, with D perhaps TRBD1 (6 bases). Trimming removed 4 bases at V and 0 bases at J, with 19 bases between. This CDR3 has 18 residues. Per germline, CDR1 SGHRS and CDR2 YFSETQ. The CDR3: CASSQTGTPLPNTGELFF. The CDR3, as DNA: TGCGCCAGCAGCCAAACAGGGACCCCTTTACCGAACACCGGGGAGCTGTTTTTT.

The chain carries TRBV7-9 and TRBJ2-3, with 13 bases matching TRBD2. Germline assignment: CDR1 SEHNR and CDR2 FQNEAQ (reference sequence). V lost 2 bases to trimming and J lost 1 base; unmatched junction nucleotides: 3. There are 17 residues in the CDR3. This CDR3 reads CASSLIGLAGGTDTQYF. In DNA form, the CDR3 reads TGTGCCAGCAGCTTAATCGGACTAGCGGGGGGCACAGATACGCAGTATTTT.

The chain links TRBV18 to TRBJ2-7; the match to TRBD1 covers 9 bases. Losses at the gene ends were 2 bases for V and 7 bases for J; bases not matched to a gene: 9. CDR1 is KGHSH and CDR2 is LQKENI in the germline V gene. The CDR3 sequence is 15 residues long. The CDR3 loop reads CASSPRDRVPFEQYF. For the CDR3, the DNA is TGTGCCAGCTCACCAAGGGACAGGGTACCGTTTGAGCAGTACTTC.

The chain links TRBV28 to TRBJ2-3; D not resolved. This CDR3 spans 12 amino acids. V lost 3 bases and J lost 10, with 11 bases in between. Germline values: CDR1 MDHEN, CDR2 SYDVKM. The DNA for the CDR3 is TGTGCCAGCAGTTTGGACCTCGGTGCGCAGTATTTT. Protein sequence: CASSLDLGAQYF.

V is TRBV13 and J is TRBJ2-2; D is ambiguous. V was shortened by 1 base and J by 5 bases, with 5 bases between the two germline ends. Germline V gene sequence: CDR1 PRHDT, CDR2 FYEKMQ (reference sequence). CDR3 length equals 13 residues. This CDR3 reads CASSLEQTGELFF. The CDR3 DNA follows: TGTGCCAGCAGCTTAGAGCAAACCGGGGAGCTGTTTTTT.

This chain joins TRBV14 and TRBJ2-7; no definite D call. The CDR3 loop spans 15 amino acids. V lost 0 bases and J lost 0, with 9 bases in between. The germline gives CDR1 SGHDN, CDR2 FVKESK. CDR3 sequence reads: CASSQDSLSSYEQYF. Written as DNA, the CDR3 is TGTGCCAGCAGCCAAGATTCCCTGAGCTCCTACGAGCAGTACTTC.

The V call is TRBV29-1, the J call TRBJ2-7; D call uncertain. In germline, CDR1 is SQVTM, CDR2 ANQGSEA. The CDR3 totals 16 residues. Trimming stripped 3 bases from V and 6 bases from J, with 24 bases between. Here the CDR3 reads CSVDQYSTANPGEQYF. The CDR3 nucleotides read TGCAGCGTTGATCAATATTCCACGGCAAATCCGGGCGAGCAGTACTTC.

The V call is TRBV5-4, the J call TRBJ1-1; no definite D call. Trimming removed 4 bases at V and 4 bases at J, with 14 bases between. CDR1 and CDR2 (germline): SGHNT, YYREEE (reference sequence). There are 14 residues in the CDR3. Written as DNA, the CDR3 is TGTGCCAGCAGCCGAGGTGGAGGGCGCACTGAAGCTTTCTTT. Its translation: CASSRGGGRTEAFF.

The chain combines TRBV13 with TRBJ2-3; D unresolved. The CDR3 is 14 residues long. From germline, CDR1 is PRHDT and CDR2 FYEKMQ (reference sequence). Trimming took off 4 bases at V and 0 bases at J, with 8 bases between the two ends. This CDR3 reads CASSSLSSTDTQYF. The CDR3 nucleotides read TGTGCCAGCAGCTCGTTGTCTAGCACAGATACGCAGTATTTT.

This chain links TRBV7-8 with TRBJ1-3, with D hard to call. This CDR3 spans 15 amino acids. V gave up 5 bases and J gave up 2 bases, with 13 bases separating them. The germline V gene has CDR1 SGHVS and CDR2 FQNEAQ. CDR3 sequence (DNA): TGTGCCAGCAGCCTATCGGCGGTCGCTGGAAACACCATATATTTT. Amino acids: CASSLSAVAGNTIYF.

The chain links TRBV28 to TRBJ2-7; D tentatively reads TRBD1 or TRBD2 (5 bases each). Deletions cut 2 bases from V and 3 bases from J, with 14 bases between. The CDR3 runs 15 residues. Germline lookup yields CDR1 MDHEN and CDR2 SYDVKM. Here the CDR3 DNA reads TGTGCCAGCAGTTTACCGGACGAGGGGTACTACGAGCAGTACTTC. The encoded protein is CASSLPDEGYYEQYF.

The rearrangement links TRBV10-1 to TRBJ2-7; D might be TRBD1 (5 bases). The CDR3 totals 14 residues. Germline CDR1 reads WNHNN; CDR2 reads SYGVQD (reference sequence). V gave up 2 bases and J gave up 2 bases, with 10 bases separating them. The CDR3 sequence is CASSETGFPYEQYF. The CDR3 DNA reads TGCGCCAGCAGTGAGACAGGTTTCCCCTACGAGCAGTACTTC.

The CDR3, as DNA: TGTGCCAGCAGCTTATCCCTGTCGAGAGCGGATGGCTACACCTTC. Its protein product is CASSLSLSRADGYTF. The chain uses TRBV7-8 and TRBJ1-2; no definite D call. V was shortened by 2 bases and J by 6 bases, with 16 bases between the two germline ends. The V gene's germline CDR1 is SGHVS and CDR2 FQNEAQ. This CDR3 has 15 amino acids.

The gene calls are TRBV27 and TRBJ1-2; the D gene is possibly TRBD1 (5 bases). Trimming removed 5 bases at V and 4 bases at J, with 11 bases between. CDR3 length equals 13 residues. From germline, CDR1 is MNHEY and CDR2 SMNVEV (reference sequence). DNA for the CDR3: TGTGCCAGCAGTCCTCAGGGAGGCTATGGCTACACCTTC. It is translated as CASSPQGGYGYTF.

CDR3 protein: CASSLASGRVTGELFF. The CDR3 bases are TGTGCCAGCAGCTTAGCGAGCGGGAGAGTCACCGGGGAGCTGTTTTTT. The V and J genes are TRBV7-9 and TRBJ2-2; 8 bases line up with TRBD2. The CDR3 spans 16 residues. Germline CDR1 reads SEHNR; CDR2 reads FQNEAQ (reference sequence). With 0 bases clipped from V and 4 bases from J, the junction kept 4 bases outside the gene matches.

The V gene is TRBV6-6, the J gene TRBJ2-7; D is possibly TRBD1 (5 bases). The V gene lost 11 bases and the J gene lost 5 bases, with 16 bases spanning the gap. The CDR3 consists of 12 residues. In germline, CDR1 is MNHNY, CDR2 SVGAGI (reference sequence). The CDR3, as DNA: TGTGCCGTATCACAGGCGTCCGACGAGCAGTACTTC. Amino acids: CAVSQASDEQYF.

This chain connects TRBV7-9 to TRBJ1-1; a weak D match, TRBD1 (6 bases). The CDR3 runs 17 residues. CDR1 is SEHNR, CDR2 FQNEAQ, per germline (reference sequence). With 5 bases removed from V and 3 bases from J, the gap between germline ends came to 22 bases. The CDR3 DNA sequence: TGTGCCAGCAGCCGACGACGACAGGAAACCGGGGACACTGAAGCTTTCTTT. Its protein product is CASSRRRQETGDTEAFF.

The CDR3 sequence: CASSPDIAKNIQYF. CDR3 DNA sequence: TGTGCCAGTAGTCCAGATATAGCCAAAAACATTCAGTACTTC. The chain has TRBV19 and TRBJ2-4, with unresolved D. CDR1 and CDR2 (germline): LNHDA, SQIVND (reference sequence). Trimming shortened V by 5 bases and J by 0 bases, and 8 bases separated the two germline ends. This CDR3 is 14 amino acids long.

V usage is TRBV7-8 and J usage is TRBJ2-2; possible D gene TRBD2, 8 bases. Germline lookup yields CDR1 SGHVS and CDR2 FQNEAQ. The V gene lost 3 bases and the J gene lost 4 bases, with 21 bases spanning the gap. The CDR3 totals 18 residues. CDR3 bases: TGTGCCAGCAGCTTTTATCAAGGGGGCGCGGGGGGCACCGGGGAGCTGTTTTTT. It codes for CASSFYQGGAGGTGELFF.

This chain uses TRBV5-6 with TRBJ2-2; TRBD2 matches 8 bases. Germline V gene sequence: CDR1 SGHDT, CDR2 YYEEEE. The CDR3 sequence is 16 residues long. V was pared by 9 bases and J by 6 bases, with 16 bases of the junction left unmatched. The CDR3 region is CATISRGGVDAGELFF. CDR3 DNA sequence: TGTGCCACTATCTCACGGGGGGGCGTGGACGCCGGGGAGCTGTTTTTT.

This clone was detected only once. The chain carries TRBV28 and TRBJ1-5; perhaps TRBD1 as D (5 bases). CDR3 length equals 14 residues. Germline CDR1 reads MDHEN; CDR2 reads SYDVKM. V was cut by 6 bases and J by 5 bases, with 14 bases left in between. The CDR3 DNA reads as TGTGCCAGCAGATTCAGGGTGGGGCATCAGCCCCAGCATTTT. Translating it yields CASRFRVGHQPQHF.

V is TRBV19 and J is TRBJ1-3, with D hard to call. V lost 0 bases and J lost 0, with 6 bases in between. This CDR3 has 15 amino acids. The V gene's germline CDR1 is LNHDA and CDR2 SQIVND (reference sequence). CDR3: CASSIDSSSGNTIYF. The CDR3 nucleotides read TGTGCCAGTAGTATAGACAGCTCCTCTGGAAACACCATATATTTT.

The chain couples TRBV7-9 to TRBJ1-1; the D is unclear. V was pared by 5 bases and J by 7 bases, with 17 bases between. The CDR3 has 14 residues. In germline, CDR1 is SEHNR, CDR2 FQNEAQ (reference sequence). CDR3 in amino acids: CASSTQFRVDEAFF. As DNA, the CDR3 is TGTGCCAGCAGCACCCAATTCCGGGTCGATGAAGCTTTCTTT.

The J gene is TRBJ2-3, the V gene TRBV6-5; D is ambiguous. This CDR3 has 14 amino acids. V was pared by 3 bases and J by 0 bases, with 7 bases between. The germline gives CDR1 MNHEY, CDR2 SVGAGI. The CDR3 sequence is CASSYTRSTDTQYF. DNA of the CDR3: TGTGCCAGCAGTTATACCAGGAGCACAGATACGCAGTATTTT.

The V gene is TRBV10-1, the J gene TRBJ2-2; 7 bases map to TRBD2. V shed 2 bases and J 2 bases; nucleotides not matched to a gene: 14. This CDR3 region has 19 residues. Looked up from germline, CDR1 is WNHNN and CDR2 is SYGVQD (reference sequence). CDR3: CASSEASLAGDLNTGELFF. The CDR3 DNA is TGCGCCAGCAGTGAGGCCTCGTTGGCGGGAGACCTTAACACCGGGGAGCTGTTTTTT.

The chain combines TRBV27 with TRBJ2-2, with 7 bases aligning to TRBD2. After removal of 0 bases from V and 4 bases from J, the junction contained 8 bases not matched to a gene. The CDR3 runs to 17 residues. Germline V gene lookup returns CDR1 MNHEY and CDR2 SMNVEV (reference sequence). In nucleotides, the CDR3 is TGTGCCAGCAGTTTATCACACCGGGACTACTTCACCGGGGAGCTGTTTTTT. This codes for CASSLSHRDYFTGELFF.

V and J are TRBV29-1 and TRBJ2-1, with no clear D. The length of the CDR3 is 12 residues. V was shortened by 5 bases and J by 9 bases, with 14 bases between the two germline ends. From germline, CDR1 is SQVTM and CDR2 ANQGSEA. CDR3 sequence (DNA): TGCAGCGTTTTACACGTCATTCCTGAGCAGTTCTTC. Translation: CSVLHVIPEQFF.

The CDR3 sequence: CASSMLQGAAAFF. The CDR3 region has the DNA TGTGCCAGTAGTATGTTACAGGGGGCCGCGGCTTTCTTT. The V call is TRBV19, the J call TRBJ1-1; 9 bases match TRBD1. V dropped 3 bases and J dropped 11; count of bases not matched to a gene: 7. The V gene's germline CDR1 is LNHDA and CDR2 SQIVND (reference sequence). There are 13 residues in the CDR3.

This chain connects TRBV10-2 to TRBJ2-7, with a tentative D call TRBD1 (6 bases). This CDR3 has 15 amino acids. V lost 4 bases to trimming and J lost 0 bases, with 13 bases between them. Germline V gene sequence: CDR1 WSHSY, CDR2 SAAADI. CDR3 nucleotides: TGCGCCAGCAGTGTTGTAGGGGGACCCTCCTACGAGCAGTACTTC. This gives the protein CASSVVGGPSYEQYF.